These T cell receptor beta chains were read from a single sample in a study of T cell repertoires in cytomegalovirus infection. Which antigens these TCRs recognize remains unknown. TCRdb called the reads again in MiXCR, with one record for every CDR3 protein. The table includes around 300,000 distinct CDR3 sequences, approximately 22% detected once. This material consisted of cultured PBMCs, taken from culture after CMV antigen stimulation. The receptors were gathered from a human donor in good health (CMV status not recorded). Some clones in this sample may be carry-over from other donors' samples. Each CDR3 is given with its conserved first and last residue. The D gene is left open where the match is weak. Clone sizes are given selectively: once, few, many, or a class where the clone is expanded.

.	TRBV6-2/TRBV6-3	TRBJ1-1	.	CASRQSGRGDTEAFF	TGTGCCAGCAGACAGAGTGGCAGGGGTGACACTGAAGCTTTCTTT
few	TRBV7-2	TRBJ1-1	.	CASSFTDRNTEAFF	TGTGCCAGCAGCTTTACGGACAGAAACACTGAAGCTTTCTTT
.	TRBV18	TRBJ2-3	.	CASSQSIADTQYF	TGTGCCAGCTCACAAAGTATCGCAGATACGCAGTATTTT
.	TRBV4-1	TRBJ1-5	.	CASSQGRGIRNQPQHF	TGCGCCAGCAGCCAAGGGAGGGGGATAAGGAATCAGCCCCAGCATTTT
few	TRBV7-2	TRBJ1-4	.	CASSLDGTSNEKLFF	TGTGCCAGCAGCTTAGATGGAACCTCAAATGAAAAACTGTTTTTT
few	TRBV5-4	TRBJ2-3	TRBD2	CASSSPAGGADTQYF	TGTGCCAGCAGCTCCCCTGCGGGAGGAGCAGATACGCAGTATTTT
few	TRBV19	TRBJ1-2	.	CASSGIGGPGYTF	TGTGCCAGTAGTGGAATTGGGGGCCCGGGCTACACCTTC
many	TRBV7-2	TRBJ2-3	.	CASSLSYTDTQYF	TGTGCCAGCAGCTTATCGTACACAGATACGCAGTATTTT
few	TRBV6-4	TRBJ2-3	.	CASSDGLASTDTQYF	TGTGCCAGCAGTGACGGGTTAGCTAGCACAGATACGCAGTATTTT
many	TRBV7-7	TRBJ2-5	.	CASSPVGREETQYF	TGTGCTAGCAGCCCCGTGGGCAGGGAAGAGACCCAGTACTTC
many	TRBV7-9	TRBJ2-1	.	CASSLTRGDEQFF	TGTGCCAGCAGCTTAACCAGAGGGGATGAGCAGTTCTTC
.	TRBV7-9	TRBJ1-1	.	CASSGHLGLNTEAFF	TGTGCCAGCAGCGGTCACCTAGGGTTGAACACTGAAGCTTTCTTT
.	TRBV6-2/TRBV6-3	TRBJ2-7	TRBD2	CASSFLRDYSYEQYF	TGTGCCAGCAGTTTCCTCCGGGACTACTCCTACGAGCAGTACTTC
.	TRBV15	TRBJ2-3	TRBD1	CATRTGTGADTQYF	TGTGCCACCAGAACCGGGACAGGCGCAGATACGCAGTATTTT
.	TRBV6-2/TRBV6-3	TRBJ2-1	.	CASSRDTYNEQFF	TGTGCCAGCAGTCGGGATACCTACAATGAGCAGTTCTTC
.	TRBV5-1	TRBJ2-3	.	CASSLIARSILDTQYF	TGCGCCAGCAGCTTGATAGCGAGATCCATCCTAGATACGCAGTATTTT
.	TRBV6-5	TRBJ2-1	TRBD2	CASSYNLAGRGNEQFF	TGTGCCAGCAGTTACAACCTAGCGGGTCGTGGCAATGAGCAGTTCTTC
.	TRBV6-1	TRBJ2-5	.	CASSGWTAGQETQYF	TGTGCCAGCAGTGGATGGACAGCAGGGCAAGAGACCCAGTACTTC
.	TRBV11-2	TRBJ2-5	.	CASSLGRAYQETQYF	TGTGCCAGCAGCCTGGGCAGGGCGTACCAAGAGACCCAGTACTTC
.	TRBV12-3/TRBV12-4	TRBJ2-1	.	CASTASAPSRNEQFF	TGTGCCAGCACCGCTAGCGCCCCATCGCGCAATGAGCAGTTCTTC
many	TRBV7-2	TRBJ2-3	TRBD2	CASSLAGGVADTQYF	TGTGCCAGCAGCTTAGCGGGAGGGGTGGCAGATACGCAGTATTTT
few	TRBV12-3/TRBV12-4	TRBJ2-3	TRBD2	CASRLAGPSTDTQYF	TGTGCCAGCAGACTAGCGGGGCCTAGCACAGATACGCAGTATTTT
few	TRBV29-1	TRBJ2-2	TRBD1	CSVVQGARNTGELFF	TGCAGCGTTGTTCAGGGGGCACGGAACACCGGGGAGCTGTTTTTT
.	TRBV4-1	TRBJ2-6	.	CASSQETLSEGTGANVLTF	TGCGCCAGCAGCCAAGAAACGTTGTCCGAGGGGACTGGGGCCAACGTCCTGACTTTC
.	TRBV12-3/TRBV12-4	TRBJ2-7	.	CASLPLGGTGEQYF	TGTGCCAGCCTACCCCTTGGGGGGACGGGCGAGCAGTACTTC